This is a list of T cell receptor beta chains from one sample in a study of vaccination and CD4 T cells after COVID-19. TCRdb processed the PCR reads anew with MiXCR; each CDR3 protein has one entry. The top ten hold roughly 6% of the sample, which has approximately 40,000 distinct CDR3 sequences, under 45% seen once. Sequences were derived from CD4+ T cells from blood, sampled about 7 months after SARS-CoV-2 vaccination. These receptors all stem from a human donor who had recovered from COVID-19. CDR3s include the opening cysteine and the closing phenylalanine or tryptophan. D genes are given only for firm matches. Part of the rows lack a size; the others show once, few, many or a class for expanded clones.

>TRBD1|TRBJ1-5|few|14|TRBV28
TGTGCCAGCAGTTTCTTACAGGGGAATCAGCCCCAGCATTTT
CASSFLQGNQPQHF
>.|TRBJ2-1|few|13|TRBV7-2
TGTGCCAGCAGCTTAGGTCCTCAAGATGAGCAGTTCTTC
CASSLGPQDEQFF
>.|TRBJ2-7|few|15|TRBV20-1
TGCAGTGCTAGAGAAGGCCTCATTTCGTCCTACGAGCAGTACTTC
CSAREGLISSYEQYF
>TRBD1|TRBJ1-3|.|16|TRBV7-9
TGTGCCAGCAGCTTACAGGGGGCTTTTAGTGGAAACACCATATATTTT
CASSLQGAFSGNTIYF
>.|TRBJ2-5|.|15|TRBV6-1
TGTGCCAGCAATCCCTTTCCGGGGAAACAAGAGACCCAGTACTTC
CASNPFPGKQETQYF
>.|TRBJ1-5|few|15|TRBV6-2/TRBV6-3
TGTGCCAGCAGTTACCAAACGACGGAGAATCAGCCCCAGCATTTT
CASSYQTTENQPQHF
>.|TRBJ1-2|few|17|TRBV20-1
TGCAGTGCTAGAGATTGGGAGACAGGCTTCGTCGGTTATGGCTACACCTTC
CSARDWETGFVGYGYTF
>.|TRBJ2-1|few|17|TRBV6-1
TGTGCCAGCAGCCGCACCCGGGACATCGGAGTATACAATGAGCAGTTCTTC
CASSRTRDIGVYNEQFF
>TRBD1|TRBJ2-1|.|13|TRBV7-6
TGTGCCAGCGGGGACAGGGCTTCCCATGAGCAGTTCTTC
CASGDRASHEQFF
>.|TRBJ2-5|few|15|TRBV28
TGTGCCAGCAGTGACGAGAAGGCGGGACAAGAGACCCAGTACTTC
CASSDEKAGQETQYF
>.|TRBJ2-7|.|15|TRBV6-2/TRBV6-3
TGTGCCAGCAGTGACCTCGGCCGGGACACCTACGAGCAGTACTTC
CASSDLGRDTYEQYF
>.|TRBJ2-5|.|16|TRBV2
TGTGCCAGCAGCCCCCGGGGGCAGGGGATAAGGGAGACCCAGTACTTC
CASSPRGQGIRETQYF
>.|TRBJ2-2|.|16|TRBV20-1
TGCAGTGCTAGAGATGGTGGTCGAGGGTTTCCCGGGGAGCTGTTTTTT
CSARDGGRGFPGELFF
>TRBD2|TRBJ2-1|few|14|TRBV6-1
TGTGCCAGCAGGATACTAGCGCCGCTTCGGGAGCAGTTCTTC
CASRILAPLREQFF
>.|TRBJ2-3|.|13|TRBV6-5
TGTGCCAGCAGTTACAGCGGTGGGGATACGCAGTATTTT
CASSYSGGDTQYF
>.|TRBJ2-7|.|12|TRBV20-1
TGCAGTGCTAGGAGGAGGACCTACGAGCAGTACTTC
CSARRRTYEQYF
>TRBD2|TRBJ2-1|.|15|TRBV6-1
TGTGCCAGCAGGGCTAGCGGGAGGGCCTACAATGAGCAGTTCTTC
CASRASGRAYNEQFF
>TRBD2|TRBJ2-3|many|16|TRBV7-2
TGTGCCAGCAGCTTACCACTAGCGGGAGGCACAGATACGCAGTATTTT
CASSLPLAGGTDTQYF
>.|TRBJ1-6|few|19|TRBV7-2
TGTGCCAGCAGCTTAGGAGCAGTCAGTAGCCGACTTTTAATTTCACCCCTCCACTTT
CASSLGAVSSRLLISPLHF
>TRBD1|TRBJ1-1|.|18|TRBV20-1
TGCAGTGCTAGAGTCCCCCGGACAGGTTTATTCCAGAACACTGAAGCTTTCTTT
CSARVPRTGLFQNTEAFF
>TRBD2|TRBJ2-7|few|16|TRBV7-9
TGTGCCAGCAGCTCTCCATATAGCGGGAAGGAAAACGAGCAGTACTTC
CASSSPYSGKENEQYF
>.|TRBJ1-1|.|12|TRBV28
TGTGCCAGCAGACTCCTACAGGGTCGAGCTTTCTTT
CASRLLQGRAFF
>.|TRBJ1-5|few|16|TRBV27
TGTGCCAGCGGACGGGACTCCTGGGGAAGCAATCAGCCCCAGCATTTT
CASGRDSWGSNQPQHF
>.|TRBJ1-2|.|14|TRBV24-1
TGTGCCACCAGTGATGGACGGGACTTCTATGGCTACACCTTC
CATSDGRDFYGYTF
>.|TRBJ2-7|.|14|TRBV28
TGTGCCAGCAGTACGACCCGTGAGGCCTCGGTGCAGTACTTC
CASSTTREASVQYF
>.|TRBJ2-2|few|16|TRBV20-1
TGCAGTGCTAGCCCCCTCACGGAGTCGAACACCGGGGAGCTGTTTTTT
CSASPLTESNTGELFF
>.|TRBJ2-3|few|15|TRBV15
TGTGCCACCAGCAGAGCCCTAGCTAGCACAGATACGCAGTATTTT
CATSRALASTDTQYF
>.|TRBJ2-3|few|12|TRBV15
TGTGCCACCAGCTTCGGGGCAGATACGCAGTATTTT
CATSFGADTQYF
>.|TRBJ1-2|once|12|TRBV2
TGTTCACAGGCAGGGAGGAACTATGGCTACACCTTC
CSQAGRNYGYTF
>.|TRBJ1-2|.|15|TRBV19
TGTGCCAGTCGTTTTTGGTTCGGACGGTCCTATGGCTACACCTTC
CASRFWFGRSYGYTF
>.|TRBJ1-1|few|12|TRBV7-2
TGTGCCAGCAGCAAAGACAGGACTGAAGCTTTCTTT
CASSKDRTEAFF
>.|TRBJ2-7|few|15|TRBV20-1
TGCAGTGCTAGAGGACCTACGGGACCAGCTTACGAGCAGTACTTC
CSARGPTGPAYEQYF
>.|TRBJ2-3|.|17|TRBV20-1
TGCAGTGCTGGGGGGCCATCCCAGAACATGGGCACAGATACGCAGTATTTT
CSAGGPSQNMGTDTQYF
>.|TRBJ2-3|few|17|TRBV20-1
TGCAGTGCGGTACCACGACTAGGCCCTACTAGCACAGATACGCAGTATTTT
CSAVPRLGPTSTDTQYF
>TRBD2|TRBJ2-1|.|16|TRBV19
TGTGCCAGTAGTACCCAAGTAGCGGGGGCCTACAATGAGCAGTTCTTC
CASSTQVAGAYNEQFF
>.|TRBJ2-4|few|14|TRBV20-1
TGCAGTGCTAGAGTATCCGGGCTCAAAAACATTCAGTACTTC
CSARVSGLKNIQYF
>TRBD2|TRBJ2-7|.|16|TRBV6-5
TGTGCCAGCAGTTACAGTCTAGCGGGAGAAAGGAGCGAGCAGTACTTC
CASSYSLAGERSEQYF
>.|TRBJ2-3|.|15|TRBV6-4
TGTGCCAGCAGTGACCGGGGCGATTCGGGAGATACGCAGTATTTT
CASSDRGDSGDTQYF
>.|TRBJ1-6|few|14|TRBV6-1
TGTGCCAGCAGGCTGAGCTCCTATAATTCACCCCTCCACTTT
CASRLSSYNSPLHF
>.|TRBJ2-6|few|13|TRBV27
TGTGCCAGCAGTTTTGCTGGGGCCAACGTCCTGACTTTC
CASSFAGANVLTF
>TRBD1|TRBJ1-6|.|15|TRBV18
TGTGCCAGCTCACCATTCGACAGGGGTAATTCACCCCTCCACTTT
CASSPFDRGNSPLHF
>.|TRBJ2-2|.|15|TRBV7-9
TGTGCCAGCAGCTTTTCCAGGCGGACCACCGGGGAGCTGTTTTTT
CASSFSRRTTGELFF
>.|TRBJ2-7|.|14|TRBV10-1
TGCGCCAGCAGCCCCTCGTCGGGATACGGCGAGCAGTACTTC
CASSPSSGYGEQYF
>.|TRBJ2-1|.|15|TRBV28
TGTGCCAGCAGTCTACTGTTGGGAGGACGCAATGAGCAGTTCTTC
CASSLLLGGRNEQFF
>.|TRBJ2-6|.|12|TRBV28
TGTGCCACCGAATCTGGGGCCAACGTCCTGACTTTC
CATESGANVLTF
>.|TRBJ1-2|.|16|TRBV28
TGTGCCAGCGGGGCCCTGGAGGCAACAAGCTCCTATGGCTACACCTTC
CASGALEATSSYGYTF
>.|TRBJ1-2|.|12|TRBV28
TGTGCCAGCAGTGACAGGATCTATGGCTACACCTTC
CASSDRIYGYTF
>.|TRBJ2-7|.|13|TRBV2
TGTGCCAGCCGACGGATAGTCAGCTACGAGCAGTACTTC
CASRRIVSYEQYF
>.|TRBJ1-2|.|12|TRBV29-1
TGCAGCGTTGAAGTCTCAGACTATGGCTACACCTTC
CSVEVSDYGYTF
>.|TRBJ1-6|.|16|TRBV7-8
TGTGCCAGCAGCTTAGGAACAGAGGTGTATAATTCACCCCTCCACTTT
CASSLGTEVYNSPLHF
>.|TRBJ1-5|.|14|TRBV19
TGTGCCAGTAGTATGGTAGGTGAGAATCAGCCCCAGCATTTT
CASSMVGENQPQHF
>.|TRBJ2-3|.|14|TRBV7-9
TGTGCCAGCAGCTTAGCGCTCCTGGGGGGTACGCAGTATTTT
CASSLALLGGTQYF
>.|TRBJ1-1|few|11|TRBV20-1
TGCAGTGGGGGATCGAACACTGAAGCTTTCTTT
CSGGSNTEAFF
>.|TRBJ2-7|.|14|TRBV12-3/TRBV12-4
TGTGCCAGCAGTCCTTACAGTTACTCCTACGAGCAGTACTTC
CASSPYSYSYEQYF
>.|TRBJ2-7|.|13|TRBV15
TGTGCCACCTCTAGCGACCGCTCCTACGAGCAGTGCTTC
CATSSDRSYEQCF
>TRBD2|TRBJ2-1|.|16|TRBV5-1
TGCGCCAGCAGCTTGGAACCTAGCGGGACCTACAATGAGCAGTTCTTC
CASSLEPSGTYNEQFF
>.|TRBJ2-3|.|16|TRBV20-1
TGCAGTGCTACTATCTCCCGGGGCGGTCCGACAGATACGCAGTATTTT
CSATISRGGPTDTQYF